This T cell receptor beta chain derives from a study of T cells in Graves' hyperthyroidism and ophthalmopathy. General observations from the study: A model of 13 V-J pairs discriminated ophthalmopathy from stable hyperthyroidism.

Regions amplified from RNA transcripts were the TCR beta CDR3 regions. With the HTBI primer set, the TCR CDR3 went through a first round of RT-PCR. TCRdb re-derived calls from the multiplex PCR reads in MiXCR, one entry per CDR3 protein. The sample has fewer than 450,000 distinct CDR3 sequences; over 12% are singletons. In this sample, this clonotype turned up many times. Antigen specificity is unknown. Uncontrolled infection, other autoimmune disease, pregnancy or lactation disqualified patients from enrolment. More than 8 ml fresh peripheral blood yielded the PBMCs. The receptor's source is a woman aged 60-75 years with Graves' ophthalmopathy. Sequencing input: blood.

CDR3 residues: CSVEEVSPYEQYF. CDR3 DNA sequence: TGCAGCGTTGAAGAGGTCAGTCCCTACGAGCAGTACTTC. This sequence joins TRBV29-1 and TRBJ2-7; D is unresolved. This CDR3 has 13 residues. The germline V gene encodes CDR1 SQVTM and CDR2 ANQGSEA. V lost 0 bases to trimming and J lost 2 bases, with 8 bases between them.